Sequencing of this T cell receptor beta chain was carried out in a study of cytomegalovirus exposure and HLA in healthy donors. Trimming cost V 2 bases and J 0 bases, with 7 bases left between them. The V gene's germline CDR1 is SGHTA and CDR2 FQGNSA. The CDR3 covers 14 residues. Study results and caveats: The analysis excluded some indistinguishable V segments, including TRBV6-2 and TRBV6-3. Rarity marked most TCR sequences, yet some public TCRs occurred in many donors. Presence/absence analyses assumed roughly uniform sequencing depth across donors.

A multiplex PCR was run with 60 Vbeta primers and 13 Jbeta primers. Profiled with immunoSEQ multiplex PCR; TCRdb holds only in-frame clones, not every one. Across some 84,000 clones, the top ten clones capture more than 0.45% of the sample. Concerning this clone: As yet, its antigen is unknown.

The receptor comes from a man aged 50-60 years in good health and CMV-seronegative. The genes are TRBV7-2 and TRBJ1-2; no firm D call. Sequenced sample: PBMCs. The CDR3 nucleotides are TGTGCCAGCAGCTTAAACAGCCCTAACTATGGCTACACCTTC. This gives the protein CASSLNSPNYGYTF.